A single T cell receptor beta chain is shown here with its context. The data stem from a study of blood T cell repertoires in COVID-19. Study at large: Some COVID-19 samples were acute and others convalescent; all came from the United States, Italy and Spain.

TCRdb's copy holds only in-frame clones and misses some; the assay was immunoSEQ multiplex PCR. The sample lists about 180,000 clones; roughly 85% were seen once. The length of the CDR3 is 15 residues. Per germline, CDR1 GTSNPN and CDR2 SVGIG (reference sequence). V was shortened by 0 bases and J by 0 bases, with 10 bases between the two germline ends. This clonotype was obtained from a woman between 65 and 79 years old with acute or convalescent COVID-19. The chain combines TRBV30 with TRBJ2-3; maybe TRBD1 (6 bases). Sequencing was carried out using peripheral blood. CDR3 in DNA: TGTGCCTGGAGTGTGGGGGCGTTTAGCACAGATACGCAGTATTTT. Translating it yields CAWSVGAFSTDTQYF.